This TCR beta chain appears in the sequencing data of a study of blood T cell repertoires in COVID-19. The V end lost 4 bases, the J end lost 4 bases, and 13 bases lay between the germline ends. This CDR3 is built from 14 residues. Germline loops: CDR1 LGHNT, CDR2 FRNRAP. The assay was immunoSEQ multiplex PCR, and TCRdb's table has in-frame clones only and misses some. Of about 61,000 clones in the sample, 88% are singletons; the top ten hold about a fifth. This TCR was recovered from a woman in her forties or fifties with active or convalescent COVID-19. The chain joins TRBV12-5 to TRBJ2-5; no reliable D call. Sequenced: peripheral blood. The CDR3 spells CASGSSNIRETQYF. In DNA, the CDR3 is TGTGCTAGTGGTTCCTCTAATATAAGAGAGACCCAGTACTTC.